This TCR beta chain was identified during a study of cytomegalovirus exposure and HLA in healthy donors. Study-level background: An earlier analysis found 120 million or so unique TCR beta sequences from approximately 190 million T cells.

Regarding this clone: The antigen is not known.

The primer mix had 60 Vbeta and 13 Jbeta primers. Libraries were prepared by immunoSEQ multiplex PCR; TCRdb keeps only in-frame clonotypes and omits some of them. The table includes about 180,000 clones, around 77% detected once. This CDR3 spans 15 amino acids. With 5 bases removed from V and 0 bases from J, the gap between germline ends came to 10 bases. CDR1 MNHNY and CDR2 SVGAGI come from the germline V gene (reference sequence). Study-level results: It was fewer than 200 TCR beta chains that were listed as cytomegalovirus-associated. Later analysis demonstrated an association between a missense DCLRE1C variant and TCR beta V- and J-gene trimming. Presence/absence results assume similar sequencing depth per donor, which may not hold.

The sequencing sample was made of PBMCs. The clonotype comes from a man in his 60s in good health and CMV-seronegative. The chain is built from TRBV6-6 and TRBJ1-4; perhaps TRBD1 as D (5 bases). The CDR3 here is CASSQGFPTNEKLFF. The CDR3 nucleotides are TGTGCCAGCAGTCAGGGTTTCCCAACTAATGAAAAACTGTTTTTT.